A single sample gave rise to the 10 T cell receptor beta chains below, sequenced in a study of early T cells in non-severe SARS-CoV-2 infection. TCRdb reanalysed the 5' RACE reads using MiXCR and keeps one entry per CDR3 protein. Of tens of thousands of distinct CDR3 sequences in the sample, about 15% are singletons; the top ten hold less than 6%. Sequenced: whole blood. All receptors derive from an adult who was a healthcare worker with PCR-confirmed SARS-CoV-2 infection or an uninfected control (not recorded which).

CDR3 region: CASRGRWEGFNEQYF. DNA for the CDR3: TGTGCCAGCAGGGGTAGATGGGAGGGATTCAACGAGCAGTACTTC. The chain carries TRBV6-6 and TRBJ2-7, with 7 bases identical to TRBD2. The trim removed 6 bases at V and 5 bases at J, leaving 13 bases unmatched. From germline, CDR1 is MNHNY and CDR2 SVGAGI (reference sequence). The CDR3 totals 15 residues.

This clonotype came up a few times. The chain couples TRBV13 to TRBJ2-2; TRBD1 matches at 9 bases. J was trimmed by 6 bases and V by 5 bases; bases with no gene match: 4. Germline CDR1 reads PRHDT; CDR2 reads FYEKMQ (reference sequence). CDR3 length equals 14 residues. The CDR3 sequence is CASSPGQGSGELFF. For the CDR3, the DNA is TGTGCCAGCAGCCCGGGACAGGGTTCCGGGGAGCTGTTTTTT.

This clonotype occurred a few times. V gene TRBV28 combines with J gene TRBJ1-5; 7 nucleotides align to TRBD1. Trimming cost V 6 bases and J 5 bases; bases outside gene matches: 10. This CDR3 has 15 residues. Germline V gene sequence: CDR1 MDHEN, CDR2 SYDVKM. The CDR3 nucleotides are TGTGCCAGCAGACGCTACAGGGGTACAGATCAGCCCCAGCATTTT. Its protein product is CASRRYRGTDQPQHF. The variable domain in full, with the rest retrieved from reference TRBV28 and TRBJ1-5, is DVKVTQSSRYLVKRTGEKVFLECVQDMDHENMFWYRQDPGLGLRLIYFSYDVKMKEKGDIPEGYSVSREKKERFSLILESASTNQTSMYLCASRRYRGTDQPQHFGDGTRLSIL.

This clonotype has more than one count but fewer than ten. V gene TRBV20-1 combines with J gene TRBJ1-5; no definite D call. The CDR3 is 12 amino acids. Germline V lookup: CDR1 DFQATT, CDR2 SNEGSKA (reference sequence). Between the trimmed V and J ends, which lost 3 bases and 9 bases, there was a span of 12 bases. The CDR3 DNA sequence: TGCAGTGCTAGGGCCTCCTCCGGGCCCCAGCATTTT. Its translation: CSARASSGPQHF.

This clonotype came up many times. V usage is TRBV6-6 and J usage is TRBJ1-4; the D is unclear. The CDR3 length is 19 residues. The ends were cut back, 0 bases at V and 0 bases at J, with 17 bases in the middle. Germline V gene data show CDR1 as MNHNY and CDR2 as SVGAGI (reference sequence). The CDR3 loop is CASSYSREAADTTNEKLFF. The DNA for the CDR3 is TGTGCCAGCAGTTACTCTCGGGAGGCAGCCGACACAACTAATGAAAAACTGTTTTTT.

The chain is built from TRBV28 and TRBJ2-1; 11 nucleotides align to TRBD2. V was pared by 8 bases and J by 4 bases, with 4 bases of the junction left unmatched. Germline CDR1 MDHEN, CDR2 SYDVKM. This CDR3 region has 14 residues. The CDR3 spells CASSTSGGYNEQFF. The CDR3 DNA is TGTGCCAGCTCCACTAGCGGGGGATACAATGAGCAGTTCTTC.

This clonotype was seen a handful of times. This chain links TRBV20-1 with TRBJ1-1; no reliable D call. V was clipped by 6 bases and J by 1 base, with 15 bases between them. The CDR3 loop spans 14 amino acids. CDR1 and CDR2 from the germline V gene are DFQATT and SNEGSKA (reference sequence). Here the CDR3 DNA reads TGCAGTGCCTCCAGACCTGGACGGAACACTGAAGCTTTCTTT. Translating it yields CSASRPGRNTEAFF.

This clonotype appeared many times. V usage is TRBV2 and J usage is TRBJ2-1, with 10 bases matching TRBD2. The J segment lost 10 bases and the V segment lost 7 bases, leaving 13 bases of the junction unmatched. CDR1 and CDR2 from the germline V gene are SNHLY and FYNNEI. The CDR3 consists of 15 residues. The CDR3 DNA follows: TGTGCCAGCACGTTGTCTAGCGGGAGCCCCACGGAGCAGTTCTTC. This codes for CASTLSSGSPTEQFF.

Regarding this clonotype: This may come from a read error, since a much larger clone is one base off. The CDR3 DNA reads TGCAGTGCCGCCGCTATATTTGAGCAGTACTTC. Protein: CSAAAIFEQYF. V is TRBV20-1 and J is TRBJ2-7; D remains ambiguous. This CDR3 has 11 residues. Deletions cut 6 bases from V and 7 bases from J, with 13 bases between. Germline CDR1 and CDR2: DFQATT and SNEGSKA (reference sequence).

J is TRBJ2-6 and V is TRBV20-1; D remains unclear. V was pared by 3 bases and J by 1 base, with 4 bases between. Germline values: CDR1 DFQATT, CDR2 SNEGSKA (reference sequence). The CDR3 is 13 residues long. CDR3 sequence reads: CSASLSGANVLTF. The CDR3 coding sequence is TGCAGTGCTAGCTTATCTGGGGCCAACGTCCTGACTTTC.